These 7 T cell receptor beta chains share one sample of origin, sequenced in a study of T cells in Graves' hyperthyroidism and ophthalmopathy. Amplification of TCR beta CDR3 regions used RNA as the template. Primed by the HTBI set, a first-round RT-PCR was run on the TCR CDR3. MiXCR, run by TCRdb on the multiplex PCR reads, gives a single entry per CDR3 protein. This sample yields more than 550,000 distinct CDR3 sequences, of which 18% are seen a single time; 16% belongs to the top ten. The sequencing sample was made of blood. The receptors were sampled from a woman aged 50 to 60 with Graves' hyperthyroidism that later progressed to Graves' ophthalmopathy.

This clonotype was detected a few times. The genes are TRBV6-1 and TRBJ1-2; the D gene is possibly TRBD1 (5 bases). V dropped 7 bases and J dropped 4 bases, with 19 bases sitting between them. The CDR3 extends over 15 amino acids. Germline values: CDR1 MNHNS, CDR2 SASEGT. In nucleotides, the CDR3 is TGTGCCAGCACCAAGTCCTCAGGGCTCTTCTATGGCTACACCTTC. This codes for CASTKSSGLFYGYTF.

The sample holds many counts of this clonotype. The CDR3 DNA is TGCAGTGCTAGTCGGGGCGAGGATTCACCCCTCCACTTT. This codes for CSASRGEDSPLHF. The rearrangement uses TRBV20-1 and TRBJ1-6, with D possibly matching TRBD1 (5 bases). This CDR3 has 13 amino acids. V was trimmed by 3 bases and J by 8 bases, leaving 11 bases between them. Germline assignment: CDR1 DFQATT and CDR2 SNEGSKA (reference sequence).

CDR3 DNA sequence: TGCGCCAGCAGCTTACAGGGGGCTTCGAACACCGGGGAGCTGTTTTTT. Translating gives CASSLQGASNTGELFF. The genes are TRBV5-1 and TRBJ2-2; 9 nucleotides align to TRBD1. Germline V gene sequence: CDR1 SGHRS, CDR2 YFSETQ. This CDR3 has 16 residues. The V segment lost 2 bases and the J segment 0 bases; nucleotides outside the gene matches: 2.

There are a few counts of this clonotype. A junction boundary mismatches the germline segment, possibly from a read error. The chain couples TRBV3-1 to TRBJ2-5; 7 bases fit TRBD2. Germline loops: CDR1 LGHDT, CDR2 YNNKEL (reference sequence). CDR3 size: 15 residues. As DNA, the CDR3 is TGTGCCAGCAGCCAAGGGAGATGGGCGGGAGAGGCCCAGTACTTC. Protein: CASSQGRWAGEAQYF.

J is TRBJ2-7 and V is TRBV30, with 11 bases that match TRBD2. The CDR3 spans 14 residues. Germline lookup yields CDR1 GTSNPN and CDR2 SVGIG (reference sequence). V was clipped by 2 bases and J by 2 bases; unmatched bases: 2. The CDR3 region has the DNA TGTGCCTGGAGTACTAGCGGGGGCCCCTACGAGCAGTACTTC. Translation gives CAWSTSGGPYEQYF. Drawing the rest from reference TRBV30 and TRBJ2-7, the complete variable domain is SQTIHQWPATLVQPVGSPLSLECTVEGTSNPNLYWYRQAAGRGLQLLFYSVGIGQISSEVPQNLSASRPQDRQFILSSKKLLLSDSGFYLCAWSTSGGPYEQYFGPGTRLTVT.

This clonotype was seen ten or more times. The gene calls are TRBV12-3 or TRBV12-4 and TRBJ1-4; TRBD1 matches 11 bases. The CDR3 is made up of 20 amino acids. V shed 5 bases, J shed 0 bases, and the junction held 14 bases outside the gene matches. As DNA, the CDR3 is TGTGCCAGCAGTACCAAAGCCGGGACAGGGGGATCGGCAACTAATGAAAAACTGTTTTTT. Its protein is CASSTKAGTGGSATNEKLFF.

This clonotype has ten or more counts. The CDR3 bases are TGTGCCAGCAGTTTGGGGACAGGAGGGAGTGAAAAACTGTTTTTT. The encoded protein is CASSLGTGGSEKLFF. The chain links TRBV12-3 or TRBV12-4 to TRBJ1-4, with TRBD1 identical over 8 bases. Trimming cost V 3 bases and J 7 bases; bases outside gene matches: 7. The CDR3 spans 15 residues.